This is a list of T cell receptor beta chains from one sample in a study of T cells after yellow fever vaccination. TCRdb analysed the 5' RACE reads with MiXCR anew, one entry per CDR3 protein. Here the sample spans hundreds of thousands of distinct CDR3 sequences, around an eighth being singletons. The sequenced sample was CD4+ T cells sorted from PBMCs, obtained 15 days after the yellow fever booster vaccination. The receptors shown here come from a man between 18 and 35 years old who received the YFV17D yellow fever vaccine. The CDR3 runs from the conserved cysteine through the conserved F or W. A D gene is named only where the DNA matches it firmly. Rows give clone size only sometimes, using once, few, many, or a class for an expanded clone.

abundance | len | j_gene | v_gene | d_gene | CDR3aa | CDR3nt
. | 14 | TRBJ1-6 | TRBV5-1 | . | CASSLEGSAEPLHF | TGCGCCAGCAGCTTGGAGGGGTCTGCAGAACCCCTCCACTTT
few | 15 | TRBJ2-5 | TRBV15 | . | CATSYRSAGSETQYF | TGTGCCACCTCTTATCGGAGTGCTGGGTCGGAGACCCAGTACTTC
many | 13 | TRBJ2-3 | TRBV4-1 | . | CASSQGLDDTQYF | TGCGCCAGCAGCCAAGGACTAGACGATACGCAGTATTTT
many | 14 | TRBJ1-3 | TRBV4-3 | . | CASSQGNGGNTIYF | TGCGCCAGCAGCCAAGGGAATGGGGGAAACACCATATATTTT
few | 15 | TRBJ1-2 | TRBV7-9 | TRBD1 | CASSLAARTGDGYTF | TGTGCCAGCAGCTTAGCGGCTAGGACAGGAGATGGCTACACCTTC
many | 13 | TRBJ2-4 | TRBV3-1 | . | CASSQASGNIQYF | TGTGCCAGCAGCCAAGCCAGCGGTAACATTCAGTACTTC
. | 15 | TRBJ2-5 | TRBV4-3 | TRBD2 | CASRDERGGLGTQYF | TGCGCCAGCAGGGATGAGCGGGGGGGCTTAGGGACCCAGTACTTC
few | 14 | TRBJ2-1 | TRBV7-3 | . | CASSKTGSPDEQFF | TGTGCCAGCAGCAAGACAGGTTCCCCCGATGAGCAGTTCTTC
. | 13 | TRBJ1-1 | TRBV6-5 | . | CASSYSSAAEAFF | TGTGCCAGCAGTTACTCGTCTGCAGCAGAAGCTTTCTTT
. | 13 | TRBJ1-2 | TRBV7-2 | . | CASSIGGGYGYTF | TGTGCCAGCAGCATCGGGGGGGGTTATGGCTACACCTTC
. | 14 | TRBJ2-3 | TRBV19 | TRBD2 | CASKASGGTDTQYF | TGTGCCAGTAAGGCTAGCGGGGGGACAGATACGCAGTATTTT
. | 16 | TRBJ2-6 | TRBV5-1 | TRBD1 | CASSDRGTSGANVLTF | TGCGCCAGCAGCGACAGGGGGACCTCTGGGGCCAACGTCCTGACTTTC
. | 15 | TRBJ1-1 | TRBV3-1 | . | CASSQDGRGGTEAFF | TGTGCCAGCAGCCAAGACGGGAGGGGAGGCACTGAAGCTTTCTTT
few | 18 | TRBJ1-3 | TRBV4-1 | . | CASSQGGVRGPAGNTIYF | TGCGCCAGCAGCCAAGGCGGGGTCCGGGGGCCGGCTGGAAACACCATATATTTT
few | 16 | TRBJ2-3 | TRBV11-2 | . | CASSSGLGRGTDTQYF | TGTGCCAGCAGCTCCGGACTCGGCAGGGGCACAGATACGCAGTATTTT
few | 14 | TRBJ2-3 | TRBV6-4 | TRBD1 | CASSGTGWGDTQYF | TGTGCCAGCAGTGGGACAGGTTGGGGAGATACGCAGTATTTT
. | 16 | TRBJ2-4 | TRBV27 | . | CASSLSSRGSKNIQYF | TGTGCCAGCAGTTTATCCTCCAGGGGATCCAAAAACATTCAGTACTTC
few | 14 | TRBJ2-2 | TRBV4-2 | . | CASSPQEHTGELFF | TGTGCCAGCAGCCCTCAGGAACACACCGGGGAGCTGTTTTTT
. | 16 | TRBJ2-3 | TRBV24-1 | . | CATSDLASSGTDTQYF | TGTGCCACCAGTGATTTAGCCAGCTCCGGCACAGATACGCAGTATTTT
few | 15 | TRBJ1-5 | TRBV9 | . | CASSVAGDGFQPQHF | TGTGCCAGCAGCGTAGCAGGGGATGGTTTCCAGCCCCAGCATTTT